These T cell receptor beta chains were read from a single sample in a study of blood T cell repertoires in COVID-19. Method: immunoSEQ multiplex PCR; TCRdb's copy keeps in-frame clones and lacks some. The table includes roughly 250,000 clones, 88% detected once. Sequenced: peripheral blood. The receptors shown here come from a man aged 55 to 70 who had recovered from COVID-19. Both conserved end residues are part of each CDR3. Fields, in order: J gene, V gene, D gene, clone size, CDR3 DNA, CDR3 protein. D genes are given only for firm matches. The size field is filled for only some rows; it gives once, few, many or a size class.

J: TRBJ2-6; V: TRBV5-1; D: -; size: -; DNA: TGCGCCAGCAGCTTGGCTTCGGCGGGACGCCCTGGGGCCAACGTCCTGACTTTC; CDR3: CASSLASAGRPGANVLTF
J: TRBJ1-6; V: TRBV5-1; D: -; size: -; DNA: TGCGCCAGCAGCTCCGACAGAGATAATTCACCCCTCCACTTT; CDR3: CASSSDRDNSPLHF
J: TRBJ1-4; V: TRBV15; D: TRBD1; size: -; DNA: TGTGCCACCAGCAGAGATGGGCAGGGGGGTGAAAAACTGTTTTTT; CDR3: CATSRDGQGGEKLFF
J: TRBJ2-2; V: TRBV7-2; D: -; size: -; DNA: TGTGCCAGCAGCTCCACTTTAATGTCCGGGGAGCTGTTTTTT; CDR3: CASSSTLMSGELFF
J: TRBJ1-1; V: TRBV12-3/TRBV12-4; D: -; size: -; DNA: TGTGCCACCAGTCCCAGGATGAACACTGAAGCTTTCTTT; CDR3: CATSPRMNTEAFF
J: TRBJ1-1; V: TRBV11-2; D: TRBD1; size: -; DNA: TGTGCCAGCAGCGCACAGGGGGCCACTGAAGCTTTCTTT; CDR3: CASSAQGATEAFF
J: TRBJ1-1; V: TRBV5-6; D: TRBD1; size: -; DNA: TGTGCCAGCAGCACGTGGGACAGGGGGAACACTGAAGCTTTCTTT; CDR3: CASSTWDRGNTEAFF
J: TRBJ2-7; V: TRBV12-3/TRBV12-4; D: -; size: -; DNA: TGTGCCAGCAGTTTTATCGGTTACGAGCAGTACTTC; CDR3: CASSFIGYEQYF
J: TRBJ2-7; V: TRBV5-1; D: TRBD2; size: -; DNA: TGCGCCAGCAGCCTCGGGGGAGGGCCGCTCCACGAGCAGTACTTC; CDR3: CASSLGGGPLHEQYF
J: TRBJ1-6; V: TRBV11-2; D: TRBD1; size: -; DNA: TGTGCCAGCAGCTCCGGGACAGTCCTAGGGAATTCACCCCTCCACTTT; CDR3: CASSSGTVLGNSPLHF
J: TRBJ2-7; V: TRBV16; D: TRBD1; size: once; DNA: TGTGCCAGCAGCAACCCGGACAGGGTCCACGAGCAGTACTTC; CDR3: CASSNPDRVHEQYF
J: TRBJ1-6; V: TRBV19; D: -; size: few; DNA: TGTGCCAGTACCTGGAGAGGGAATTCACCCCTCCACTTT; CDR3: CASTWRGNSPLHF
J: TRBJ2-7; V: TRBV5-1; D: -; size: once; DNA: TGCGCCAGCAGCTCACTCTCACTGGGCGGAGGCTACGAGCAGTACTTC; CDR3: CASSSLSLGGGYEQYF
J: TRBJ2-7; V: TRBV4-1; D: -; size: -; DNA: TGCGCCAGCAGCCAAGATCAAACAGTGTTCTCCTACGAGCAGTACTTC; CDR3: CASSQDQTVFSYEQYF
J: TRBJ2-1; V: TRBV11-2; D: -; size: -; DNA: TGTGCCAGCAGCTTAGGGCAGGGTAATGGTGAGCAGTTCTTC; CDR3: CASSLGQGNGEQFF
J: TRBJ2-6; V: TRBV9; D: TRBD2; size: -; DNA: TGTGCCAGCAGCGTAGAGGTAGCGGGGGGTCTGAGGGCCAACGTCCTGACTTTC; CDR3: CASSVEVAGGLRANVLTF
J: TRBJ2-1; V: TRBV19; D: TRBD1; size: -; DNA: TGTGCCAGTAGTATGGACAGGGGCAATGAGCAGTTCTTC; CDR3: CASSMDRGNEQFF
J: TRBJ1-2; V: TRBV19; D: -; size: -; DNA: TGTGCCAGTAGTATACGCCCGCTGCCGACGGAGGGCTACACCTTC; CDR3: CASSIRPLPTEGYTF
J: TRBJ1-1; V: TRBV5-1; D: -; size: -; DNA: TGCGCCAGCAAAGGGGCTGAAGCTTTCTTT; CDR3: CASKGAEAFF
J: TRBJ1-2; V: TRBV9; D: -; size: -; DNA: TGTGCCAGCAGCGGACCCCGACAGGACCTCTATGGCTACACCTTC; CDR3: CASSGPRQDLYGYTF
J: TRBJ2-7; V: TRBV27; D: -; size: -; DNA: TGTGCCAGCAGTTTCCGCGGCGGGCAGGGGAACTACGAGCAGTACTTC; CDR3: CASSFRGGQGNYEQYF
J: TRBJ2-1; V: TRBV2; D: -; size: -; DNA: TGTGCCAGCAGCTTAGCTGGTTACAATGAGCAGTTCTTC; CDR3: CASSLAGYNEQFF
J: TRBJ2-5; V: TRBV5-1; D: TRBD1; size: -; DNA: TGCGCCAGCAGCTTGGCGGGACAGCAGGAGACCCAGTACTTC; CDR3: CASSLAGQQETQYF
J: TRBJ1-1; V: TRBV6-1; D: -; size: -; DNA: TGTGCCAGCAGTGAAGACAGGGTGGGTGGCACTGAAGCTTTCTTT; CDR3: CASSEDRVGGTEAFF
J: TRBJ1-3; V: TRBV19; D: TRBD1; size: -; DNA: TGTGCCAGTATTCCCGGGACAGTCTCTGGAAACACCATATATTTT; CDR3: CASIPGTVSGNTIYF
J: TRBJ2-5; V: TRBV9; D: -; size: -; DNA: TGTGCCAGCAGCGTAGCCCTGTTGAGAGAGACCCAGTACTTC; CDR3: CASSVALLRETQYF